The T cell receptor (beta chain) described here comes from a study of shared clonotypes between healthy human individuals (dated by TCRdb to 2019 to 2021). As for the study more broadly: The cohort included three men and a couple of women between 18 and 49 years of age. Per donor, three plates each were used for CD4 naive and CD4 memory, two for CD8 naive, and one for CD8 memory. To estimate repertoire size and how much clonotype sharing occurs between individuals, the study deeply sequenced the blood TCR repertoires of roughly 5 healthy adults. Libraries were prepared and TCR repertoires were sequenced by different laboratories using diverse techniques, in order to increase sequencing depth and limit assay-specific biases. Each donor's leukapheresis produced roughly between roughly 0.85 and 9 billion PBMCs. General conclusions and limits of the study: Clonotypes shared by all four sorted-subset donors showed higher generation probabilities than non-shared clonotypes. The genetic and exposure-history diversity represented was limited by the small number of donors. About 5% of naive CD4, 3.5% of naive CD8, approximately 2.2% of memory CD4, and over 0.35% of memory CD8 clonotypes were shared across several donors. Even with the large sequencing depth, rarefaction of the sorted-subset datasets indicated that sequencing was incomplete. Sampling was restricted to blood, and TCR repertoires in tissue are likely to differ from TCR repertoires in blood. Pairwise subsampling indicated that sequencing depth was expected to affect the degree of clonotype sharing among donors. Naive subsets generally had larger estimated clonotype richness than memory subsets did.

Using the deep immunoSEQ assay, TCR CDR3 regions were amplified from genomic DNA by multiplex PCR. Genomic DNA extracted from each cell subset was distributed evenly over all wells of several immunoSEQ 96-well plates, and each plate served as one replicate. Each replicate PCR for sorted subsets received roughly 0.2 ug genomic DNA, equal to tens of thousands of T cell genomes. Purified libraries were measured with a Qubit 3.0 fluorometer, size-checked on a Bioanalyzer 2100, and measured again with the KAPA Library Quantification kit. A separate single-read 150-cycle Illumina NextSeq 550 flow cell was used to sequence each immunoSEQ 96-well plate. In the authors' own workflow: Because only junctional sequences without quality scores were contained in the immunoSEQ output, filtering matching that applied to full-length reads could not be performed. Sequences were annotated with PyIR, a Python wrapper for IgBLAST v1.9, and V/J genes and CDR3 were assigned using IMGT germline references. Any read was removed if the V/J assignment was weak (E-value above 1e-6), the CDR3 was missing, or the read contained stop codons, out-of-frame junctions, or ambiguous translated residues. V3J clonotypes were defined as sequences sharing the same inferred V gene, J gene, and CDR3 amino acid sequence. Percentage overlap between repertoires was calculated by dividing the number of shared unique clonotypes by the size of the smaller repertoire. Three approaches were used to assess repertoire richness: RTK rarefaction, the Chao1 estimator, and Recon v2.1 estimates of unobserved clonotypes. Generation probabilities for all TCRbeta clonotypes obtained by the gDNA method from several donors were computed using OLGA. TCRdb provides this immuneACCESS table in a form limited to in-frame rearrangements. Some clones are lacking; in checked studies, under half of them reflect an unresolved V gene, and why the rest are absent is not known. The DNA was the basis for D and trimming; V, J and clone size are from that table. The sample table shows approximately 2.5 million clones, and 80% to 95% are seen once. Around 0.4% of the sample is taken by the ten largest.

Trimming removed 5 bases from V and 1 base from J; the gene matches leave 4 bases unexplained. Reading from cysteine to phenylalanine, the CDR3 counts 15 amino acids. Left in the record is the CDR3 DNA by itself, 45 bases read in frame from the first base. The CDR1 and CDR2 encoded by the germline V gene are SGHRS and YFSETQ. Donors were healthy HIV-negative adults with no recently reported acute infections or vaccinations. Only Caucasian adults living in Nashville, Tennessee, USA were represented among the donors. CD4+ T cells were enriched by magnetic negative selection; naive cells were then positively selected on CD45RA, and the negative fraction formed the memory subset. After blood collection by leukapheresis, PBMCs were isolated using Ficoll-Histopaque density gradient centrifugation and then cryopreserved in the vapor phase of liquid nitrogen. Analytical flow cytometry was used to check the purity and quantity of every magnetically sorted T cell population. Each sorted fraction had its genomic DNA isolated and then quantified by UV absorbance on a Nanodrop 2000c.

Regarding this clone: Its antigen specificity is not known. Nothing much larger sits one base from this clone, and base qualities are not available.

The sequence was collected from a man between 18 and 35 years old in good health. Some clones in this sample may be carry-over from other donors' samples. The chain was built from TRBV5-1 and TRBJ1-5; a stretch of 9 junction bases matches TRBD1. The material sequenced was naive CD4+ T cells from PBMCs. The cell subset or site tag for this specimen amounts to: CD45RA+ positively selected. The CDR3 protein sequence reads: CASRRGTGSNQPQHF. The DNA sequence reads TGCGCCAGCAGGCGAGGGACAGGGAGCAATCAGCCCCAGCATTTT.